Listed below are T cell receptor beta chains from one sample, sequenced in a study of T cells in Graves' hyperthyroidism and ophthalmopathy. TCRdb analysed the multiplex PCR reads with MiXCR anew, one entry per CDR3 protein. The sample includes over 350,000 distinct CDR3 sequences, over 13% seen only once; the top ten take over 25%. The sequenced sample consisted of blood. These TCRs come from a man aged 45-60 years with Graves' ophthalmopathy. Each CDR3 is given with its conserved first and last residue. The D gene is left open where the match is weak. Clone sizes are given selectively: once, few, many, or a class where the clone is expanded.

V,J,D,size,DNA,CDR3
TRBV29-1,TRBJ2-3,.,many,TGCAGCGTCGATGCGGGTCGGTCAGATACGCAGTATTTT,CSVDAGRSDTQYF
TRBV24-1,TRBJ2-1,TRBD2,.,TGTGCCACCAGTGAATCGACTAGCGGGTCCAATGAGCAGTTCTTC,CATSESTSGSNEQFF
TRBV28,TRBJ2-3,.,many,TGTGCCAGCAGAACTACAGGGTCCACAGATACGCAGTATTTT,CASRTTGSTDTQYF
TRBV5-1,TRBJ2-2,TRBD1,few,TGCGCCAGCAGCTGGGTAGGGACAGGCGACACCGGGGAGCTGTTTTTT,CASSWVGTGDTGELFF
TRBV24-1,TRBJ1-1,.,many,TGTGCCACCACTCATAGTGGCGTGAACACTGAAGCTTTCTTT,CATTHSGVNTEAFF
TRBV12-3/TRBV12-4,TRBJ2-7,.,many,TGTGCCAGCAGCCCGGAACACTACTCCTACGAGCAGTACTTC,CASSPEHYSYEQYF
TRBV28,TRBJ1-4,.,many,TGTGCCAGCAGTTTATTAGGAGGCGTAAGAAGTGAAAAACTGTTTTTT,CASSLLGGVRSEKLFF
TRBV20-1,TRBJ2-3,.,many,TGCAGTGCTAGAGCGGAACTAGTTACAGATACGCAGTATTTT,CSARAELVTDTQYF
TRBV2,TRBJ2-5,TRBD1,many,TGTGCCAGCAGTGCCCTCCGAGACAGGGTGGAGACCCAGTACTTC,CASSALRDRVETQYF
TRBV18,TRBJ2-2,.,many,TGTGCCAGCTCACCGACGACAGGATCCACCGGGGAGCTGTTTTTT,CASSPTTGSTGELFF
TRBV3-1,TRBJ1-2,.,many,TGTGCCAGCAGCCAAGTGGGGGTTGGCTACACCTTC,CASSQVGVGYTF
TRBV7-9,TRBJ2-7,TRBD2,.,TGTGCCAGCAGTATAGCGGGAAGTTACGAGCAGTACTTC,CASSIAGSYEQYF
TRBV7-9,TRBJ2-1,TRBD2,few,TGTGCCAGCAGCTTGGGACTAGACTACGGTGAGCAGTTCTTC,CASSLGLDYGEQFF
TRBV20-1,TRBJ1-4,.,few,TGCAGTGCTAGAGGGGGGTCAGGGAATGAAAAACTGTTTTTT,CSARGGSGNEKLFF
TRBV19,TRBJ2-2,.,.,TGTGCCAGTAGTATTGCCAGAAACACCGGGGAGCTGTTTTTT,CASSIARNTGELFF
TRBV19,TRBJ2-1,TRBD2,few,TGTGCCAGTAGCGAAGGGACTAGTTCCTACAATGAGCAGTTCTTC,CASSEGTSSYNEQFF
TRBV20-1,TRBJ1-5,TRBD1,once,TGCAGTGCTAGAGAGACAGGGTTCGTTGATCAGCCCCAGCATTTT,CSARETGFVDQPQHF
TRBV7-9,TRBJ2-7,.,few,TGTGCCAGCAGCTTTTCGGAACAGACCTACGAGCAGTACTTC,CASSFSEQTYEQYF
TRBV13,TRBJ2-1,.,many,TGTGCCAGCAGATCGCACGACGGCCTTATCTCCTACAATGAGCAGTTCTTC,CASRSHDGLISYNEQFF
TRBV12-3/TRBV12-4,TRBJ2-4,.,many,TGTGCCAGCAGTCAGACTGGGGCCAAAAACATTCAGTACTTC,CASSQTGAKNIQYF
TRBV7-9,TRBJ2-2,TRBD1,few,TGTGCCAGCAGCGGCGGGACAGGGGGGGATACCGGGGAGCTGTTTTTT,CASSGGTGGDTGELFF
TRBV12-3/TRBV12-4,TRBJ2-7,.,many,TGTGCCAGCAGTACAGGAGGTTCCTACTACGAGCAGTACTTC,CASSTGGSYYEQYF
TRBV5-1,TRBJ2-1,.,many,TGCGCCAGCTCCAGGGGAGACTACAATGAGCAGTTCTTC,CASSRGDYNEQFF
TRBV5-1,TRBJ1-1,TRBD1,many,TGCGCCAGCCACCCCGGGACAGGGCTCACTGAAGCTTTCTTT,CASHPGTGLTEAFF
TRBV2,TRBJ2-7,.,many,TGTGCCAGCAGTGAACCCGCCCCGCAGTACTTC,CASSEPAPQYF
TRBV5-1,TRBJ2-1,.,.,TGTGCCAGCAGCGTTAACAGCCCATACAATGAGCAGTTCTTC,CASSVNSPYNEQFF
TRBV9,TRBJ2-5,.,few,TGTGCCAGCAGCGTAGGGTTGGGACAAGAGACCCAGTACTTC,CASSVGLGQETQYF
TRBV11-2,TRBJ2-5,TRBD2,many,TGTGCCAGCAGCTTAGAGCCAGCGGGAGGCTTACGGGAGACCCAGTACTTC,CASSLEPAGGLRETQYF
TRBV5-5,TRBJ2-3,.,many,TGTGCCAGCAGCTTGTACGCGAGCACAGATACGCAGTATTTT,CASSLYASTDTQYF
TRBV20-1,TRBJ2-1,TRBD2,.,TGCAGTGCTAGGGATAGCGGGAGGGCCCTTGAGCAGTTCTTC,CSARDSGRALEQFF
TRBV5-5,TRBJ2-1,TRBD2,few,TGTGCCAGCAGCCCGGGGGGACTAGCGGTGAGCTCCTACAATGAGCAGTTCTTC,CASSPGGLAVSSYNEQFF
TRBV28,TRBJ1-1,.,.,TGTGCCCTCGGTGAGGGGGGTCTATTGAACACTGAAGCTTTCTTT,CALGEGGLLNTEAFF
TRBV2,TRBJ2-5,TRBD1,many,TGTGCCAGCAGCAGCGGACAGGGCCCGACCCAGTACTTC,CASSSGQGPTQYF
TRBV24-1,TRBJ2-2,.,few,TGTGCCACCAGGGACAATATGTACCCGAACACCGGGGAGCTGTTTTTT,CATRDNMYPNTGELFF
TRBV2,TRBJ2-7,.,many,TGTGCCAGCAGAGTTTCTCTCAACTCCTACGAGCAGTACTTC,CASRVSLNSYEQYF
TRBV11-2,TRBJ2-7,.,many,TGTGCCAGCAGCTCCTTGGGACACTACGAGCAGTACTTC,CASSSLGHYEQYF
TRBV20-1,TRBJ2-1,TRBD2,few,TGCAGTGCTAGAGGGGCGGGAGCCTACAATGAGCAGTTCTTC,CSARGAGAYNEQFF
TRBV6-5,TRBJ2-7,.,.,TGTGCCAGCAGTTACTCCACACAGAGGTACGAGCAGTACTTC,CASSYSTQRYEQYF
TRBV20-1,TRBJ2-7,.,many,TGCAGTGCTAGAGATGGCAGGAATACCTACGAGCAGTACTTC,CSARDGRNTYEQYF
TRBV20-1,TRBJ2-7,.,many,TGCAGTGCTAGAGATGTTGAAAGGAGGCAGTACTTC,CSARDVERRQYF
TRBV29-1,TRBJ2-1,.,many,TGCAGCGTTATCTGGGGGGTGGTCACCAATGAGCAGTTCTTC,CSVIWGVVTNEQFF